This T cell receptor beta chain was identified in a study of blood T cell repertoires in COVID-19 (dated by TCRdb to the early 2020s). Regarding the research as a whole: Recovered participants in ImmuneRACE Cohort 3 were defined by two consecutive negative NP/OP PCR tests, clearance by a healthcare professional, or resolution of symptoms. Collaborator samples came from the United States, Italy and Spain and covered acute and convalescent phases of COVID-19. The prospective study material was composed of cDNA or gDNA derived from T cells, B-cell-depleted T cells, or PBMCs. A freely available public database, intended as a resource for researchers studying the immune response to SARS-CoV-2, is where the repertoires were released. Nearly every sample came with metadata listing a de-identified subject ID, COVID-19 status, age in years and sex. Where available, HLA class I and class II types were taken from metadata supplied by the sample provider and were not determined by assay-based typing. The dataset comprised deeply sampled blood TCRbeta repertoires from subjects exposed to, actively infected with, or recovered from COVID-19. The samples were drawn from the first 160 participants of the ongoing ImmuneRACE study and from 1,254 subjects provided by 6 global collaborators.

A word on this clone: Its antigen is currently not known. Per-nucleotide qualities are absent, and no much larger clonotype sits a single base away.

Participants in the prospective study were aged 18 to 89 years, lived in 20 to 25 United States geographic areas, and enrolled through a virtual design. To assign participants to cohorts, the prospective study relied on clinical history that participants themselves reported in a screening survey and a study questionnaire. Each participant in the prospective study had whole blood, serum and a nasopharyngeal or oropharyngeal swab collected by mobile phlebotomists. Participants in the prospective study had the option to provide additional blood draws and questionnaires over a roughly 2-month period. Before DNA extraction, blood samples from the prospective study were shipped at room temperature or frozen. The CDR3 has 14 amino acids, counting the end cysteine and phenylalanine. Here the CDR3 DNA is all that survives: 42 bases in frame from base 1. Trimming leaves V shorter by 4 bases and J shorter by 3 bases, with the junction holding 2 bases beyond the gene matches. The CDR1 and CDR2 encoded by the germline V gene are SGHNT and YENEEA.

TCRbeta CDR3 regions were amplified from genomic DNA using the immunoSEQ Assay, a bias-controlled multiplex PCR. In the paper's pipeline: Nucleated cell counts per sample were estimated from amplification of reference gene primers within the assay. To quantify the absolute abundance of each unique TCRbeta CDR3 rearrangement, sequence reads were collapsed and filtered. For each sample, productive Simpson clonality was calculated by taking the square root of Simpson's diversity index across productive rearrangements. What TCRdb holds here is the immuneACCESS table cut down to in-frame rearrangements. Part of the clones is not present; checked against another copy, under half of the missing clones reflect an unresolved V gene, and the others are unexplained. The DNA was the basis for D and trimming; V, J and clone size are from that table. The sample table lists 200,000 to 250,000 clones, roughly nine tenths of them with a count of one. Over 3% of the sample is taken by the ten largest.

Study-wide conclusions, independent of this receptor: The quantity of clinical and demographic metadata differed by source and by participant and was supplied without curation.

Source material: PBMCs or T cells enriched from blood (not recorded which). The clonotype comes from a woman aged 50 to 60 in a cohort exposed to, infected with or recovered from COVID-19 (not recorded which). The V and J segments used are TRBV11-3 and TRBJ2-3; the junction holds 9 bases that match TRBD1. The DNA sequence is TGTGCCAGCAGCTCGGGACAGGGAACAGATACGCAGTATTTT. It encodes CASSSGQGTDTQYF.